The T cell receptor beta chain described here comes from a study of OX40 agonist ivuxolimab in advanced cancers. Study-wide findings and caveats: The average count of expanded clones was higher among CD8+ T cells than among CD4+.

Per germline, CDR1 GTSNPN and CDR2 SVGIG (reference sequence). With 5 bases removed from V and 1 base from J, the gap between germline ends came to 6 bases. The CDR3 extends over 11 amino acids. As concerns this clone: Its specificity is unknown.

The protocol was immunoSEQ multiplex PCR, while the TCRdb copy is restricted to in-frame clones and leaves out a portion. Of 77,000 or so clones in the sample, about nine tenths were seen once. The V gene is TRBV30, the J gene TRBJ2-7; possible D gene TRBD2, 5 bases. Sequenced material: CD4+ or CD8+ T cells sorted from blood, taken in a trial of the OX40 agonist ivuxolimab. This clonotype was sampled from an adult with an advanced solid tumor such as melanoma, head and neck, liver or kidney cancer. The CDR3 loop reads CAWGLSYEQYF. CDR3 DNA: TGTGCCTGGGGACTTTCCTACGAGCAGTACTTC.